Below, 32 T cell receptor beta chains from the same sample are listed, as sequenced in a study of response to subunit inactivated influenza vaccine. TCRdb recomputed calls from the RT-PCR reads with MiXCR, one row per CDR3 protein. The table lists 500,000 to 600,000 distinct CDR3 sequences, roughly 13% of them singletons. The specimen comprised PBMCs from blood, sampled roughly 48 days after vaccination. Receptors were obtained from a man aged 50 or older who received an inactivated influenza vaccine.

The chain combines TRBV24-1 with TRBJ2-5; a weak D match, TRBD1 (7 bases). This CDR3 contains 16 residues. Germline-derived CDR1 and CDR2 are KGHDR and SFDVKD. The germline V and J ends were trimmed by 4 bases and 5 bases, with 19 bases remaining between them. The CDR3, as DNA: TGTGCCACCAGTGACGGGGGCAGGGGGTTTCAGGAGACCCAGTACTTC. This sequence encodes CATSDGGRGFQETQYF.

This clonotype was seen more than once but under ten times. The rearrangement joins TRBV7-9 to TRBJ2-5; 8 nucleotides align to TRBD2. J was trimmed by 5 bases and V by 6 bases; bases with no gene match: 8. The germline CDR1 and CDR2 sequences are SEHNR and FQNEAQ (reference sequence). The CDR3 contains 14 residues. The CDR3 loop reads CASSARLARETQYF. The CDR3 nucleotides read TGTGCCAGCAGTGCGAGACTAGCGCGGGAGACCCAGTACTTC.

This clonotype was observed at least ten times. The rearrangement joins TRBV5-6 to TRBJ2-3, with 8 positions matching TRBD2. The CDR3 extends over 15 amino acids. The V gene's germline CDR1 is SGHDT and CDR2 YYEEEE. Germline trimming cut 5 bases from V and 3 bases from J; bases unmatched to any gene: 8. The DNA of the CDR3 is TGTGCCAGCAGTTTTTCGGGACTAGGGACAGATACGCAGTATTTT. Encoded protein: CASSFSGLGTDTQYF.

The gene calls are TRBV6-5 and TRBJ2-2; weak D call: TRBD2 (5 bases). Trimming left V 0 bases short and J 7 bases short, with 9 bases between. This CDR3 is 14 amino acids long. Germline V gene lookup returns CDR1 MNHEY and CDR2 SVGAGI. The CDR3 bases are TGTGCCAGCAGTTACTCTCCGGGGAACGGGGAGCTGTTTTTT. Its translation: CASSYSPGNGELFF.

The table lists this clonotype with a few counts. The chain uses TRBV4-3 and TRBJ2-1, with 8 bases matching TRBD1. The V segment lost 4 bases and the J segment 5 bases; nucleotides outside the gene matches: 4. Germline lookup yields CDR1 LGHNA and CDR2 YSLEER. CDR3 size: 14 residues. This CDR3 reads CASSPVDRDNEQFF. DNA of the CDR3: TGCGCCAGCAGCCCGGTGGACAGGGACAATGAGCAGTTCTTC.

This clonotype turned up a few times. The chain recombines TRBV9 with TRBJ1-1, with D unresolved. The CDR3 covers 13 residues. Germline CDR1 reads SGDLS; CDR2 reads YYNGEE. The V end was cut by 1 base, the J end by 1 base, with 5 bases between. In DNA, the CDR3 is TGTGCCAGCAGCGTATTACAGAACACTGAAGCTTTCTTT. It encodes CASSVLQNTEAFF.

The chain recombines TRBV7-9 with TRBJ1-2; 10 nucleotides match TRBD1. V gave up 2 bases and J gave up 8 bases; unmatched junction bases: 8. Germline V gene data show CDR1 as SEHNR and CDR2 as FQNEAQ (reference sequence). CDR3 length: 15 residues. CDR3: CASSLSPGQGNGYTF. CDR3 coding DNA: TGTGCCAGCAGCTTATCACCGGGACAGGGGAACGGCTACACCTTC.

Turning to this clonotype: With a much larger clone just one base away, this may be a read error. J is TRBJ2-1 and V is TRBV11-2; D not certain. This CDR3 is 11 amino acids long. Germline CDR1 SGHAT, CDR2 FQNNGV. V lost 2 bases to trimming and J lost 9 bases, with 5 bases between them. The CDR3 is CASSLYGEQFF. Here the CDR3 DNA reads TGTGCCAGCAGCTTATATGGTGAGCAGTTCTTC.

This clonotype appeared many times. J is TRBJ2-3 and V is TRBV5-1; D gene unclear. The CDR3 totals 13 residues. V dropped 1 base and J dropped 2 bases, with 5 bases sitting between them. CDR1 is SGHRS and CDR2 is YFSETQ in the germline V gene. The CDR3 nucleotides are TGCGCCAGCAGCTTGACCTTCACAGATACGCAGTATTTT. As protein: CASSLTFTDTQYF.

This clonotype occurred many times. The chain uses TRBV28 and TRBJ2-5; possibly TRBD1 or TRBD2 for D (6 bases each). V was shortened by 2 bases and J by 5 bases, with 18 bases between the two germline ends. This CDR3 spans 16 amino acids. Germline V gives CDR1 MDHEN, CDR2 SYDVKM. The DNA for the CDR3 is TGTGCCAGCAGTTTAGTCCCTCGGGGGCCGGGGGAGACCCAGTACTTC. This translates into CASSLVPRGPGETQYF.

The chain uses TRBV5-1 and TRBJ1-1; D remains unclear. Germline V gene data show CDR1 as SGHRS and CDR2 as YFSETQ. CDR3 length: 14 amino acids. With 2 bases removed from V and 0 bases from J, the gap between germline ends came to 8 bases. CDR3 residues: CASSLATLNTEAFF. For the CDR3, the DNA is TGCGCCAGCAGCTTAGCTACACTGAACACTGAAGCTTTCTTT.

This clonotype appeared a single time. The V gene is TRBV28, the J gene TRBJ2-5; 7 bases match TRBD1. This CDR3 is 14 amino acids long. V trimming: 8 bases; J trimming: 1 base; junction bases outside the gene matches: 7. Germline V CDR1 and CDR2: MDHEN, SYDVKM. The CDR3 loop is CASGPTGAQETQYF. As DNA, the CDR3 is TGTGCCAGCGGACCCACAGGGGCCCAAGAGACCCAGTACTTC.

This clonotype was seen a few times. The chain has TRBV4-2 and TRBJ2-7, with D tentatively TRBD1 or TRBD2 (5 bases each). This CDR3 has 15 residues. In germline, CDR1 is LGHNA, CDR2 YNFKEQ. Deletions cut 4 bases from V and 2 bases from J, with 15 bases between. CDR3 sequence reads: CASSPREGTTYEQYF. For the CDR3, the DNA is TGTGCCAGCAGCCCCCGAGAGGGGACCACCTACGAGCAGTACTTC.

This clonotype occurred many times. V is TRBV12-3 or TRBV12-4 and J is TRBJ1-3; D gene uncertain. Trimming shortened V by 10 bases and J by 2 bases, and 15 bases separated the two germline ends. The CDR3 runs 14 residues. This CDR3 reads CATQEGVPGNTIYF. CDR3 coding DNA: TGTGCCACTCAGGAGGGAGTACCTGGAAACACCATATATTTT.

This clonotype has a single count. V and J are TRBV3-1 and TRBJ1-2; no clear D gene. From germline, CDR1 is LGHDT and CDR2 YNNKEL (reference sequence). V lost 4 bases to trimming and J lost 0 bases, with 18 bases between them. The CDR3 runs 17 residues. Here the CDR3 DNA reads TGTGCCAGCAGCCGAACAACCGGGAGAACAGCTAACTATGGCTACACCTTC. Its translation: CASSRTTGRTANYGYTF.

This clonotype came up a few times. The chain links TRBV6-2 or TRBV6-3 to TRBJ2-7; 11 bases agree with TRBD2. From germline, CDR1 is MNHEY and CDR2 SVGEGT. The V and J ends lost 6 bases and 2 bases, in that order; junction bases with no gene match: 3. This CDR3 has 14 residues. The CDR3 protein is CASRTSGVPYEQYF. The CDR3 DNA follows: TGTGCCAGCAGGACTAGCGGGGTCCCCTACGAGCAGTACTTC.

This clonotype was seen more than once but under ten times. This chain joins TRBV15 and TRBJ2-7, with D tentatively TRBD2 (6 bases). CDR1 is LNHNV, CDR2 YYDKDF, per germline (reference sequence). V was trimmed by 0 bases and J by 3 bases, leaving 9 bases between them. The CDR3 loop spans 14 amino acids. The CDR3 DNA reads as TGTGCCACCAGCAGAGATGAGCGGGTCTACGAGCAGTACTTC. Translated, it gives CATSRDERVYEQYF.

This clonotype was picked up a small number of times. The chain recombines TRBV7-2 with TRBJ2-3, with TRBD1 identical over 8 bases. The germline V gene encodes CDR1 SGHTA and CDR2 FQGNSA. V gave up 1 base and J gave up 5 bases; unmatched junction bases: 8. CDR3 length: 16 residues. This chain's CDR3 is CASSLGPRGPRDTQYF. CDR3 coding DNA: TGTGCCAGCAGCTTAGGACCCAGGGGGCCGCGAGATACGCAGTATTTT.

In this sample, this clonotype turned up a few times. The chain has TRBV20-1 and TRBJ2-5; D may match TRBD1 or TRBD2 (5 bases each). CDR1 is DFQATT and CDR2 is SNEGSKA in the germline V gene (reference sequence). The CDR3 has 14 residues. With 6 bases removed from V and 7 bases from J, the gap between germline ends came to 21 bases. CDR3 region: CSAPRTRWDGTQYF. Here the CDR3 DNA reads TGCAGTGCCCCCAGGACCAGGTGGGACGGGACCCAGTACTTC.

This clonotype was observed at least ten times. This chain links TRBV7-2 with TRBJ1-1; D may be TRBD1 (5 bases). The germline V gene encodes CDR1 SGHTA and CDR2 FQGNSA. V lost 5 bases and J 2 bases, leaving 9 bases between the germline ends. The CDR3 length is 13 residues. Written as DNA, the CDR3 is TGTGCCAGCAGCCGGGACCGCAACACTGAAGCTTTCTTT. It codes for CASSRDRNTEAFF. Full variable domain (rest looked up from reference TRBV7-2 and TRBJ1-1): GAGVSQSPSNKVTEKGKDVELRCDPISGHTALYWYRQSLGQGLEFLIYFQGNSAPDKSGLPSDRFSAERTGGSVSTLTIQRTQQEDSAVYLCASSRDRNTEAFFGQGTRLTVV.

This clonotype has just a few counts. For the CDR3, the DNA is TGTGCCAGCAGCCAAGCCGGGACAGGGGGGGGCGAGACCCAGTACTTC. Protein sequence: CASSQAGTGGGETQYF. The chain carries TRBV4-2 and TRBJ2-5, with 11 bases aligning to TRBD1. The V and J ends lost 1 base and 5 bases, in that order; junction bases with no gene match: 6. This CDR3 contains 16 residues. Germline-derived CDR1 and CDR2 are LGHNA and YNFKEQ.

CDR3 DNA sequence: TGCAGTGCTAGATTTGGGGAAGGGACAGGGGCCGAGCAGTACTTC. Protein sequence: CSARFGEGTGAEQYF. The chain employs TRBV20-1 and TRBJ2-7; 10 nucleotides line up with TRBD1. The V gene's germline CDR1 is DFQATT and CDR2 SNEGSKA (reference sequence). The CDR3 totals 15 residues. V lost 2 bases and J lost 6; bases outside the gene matches: 10.

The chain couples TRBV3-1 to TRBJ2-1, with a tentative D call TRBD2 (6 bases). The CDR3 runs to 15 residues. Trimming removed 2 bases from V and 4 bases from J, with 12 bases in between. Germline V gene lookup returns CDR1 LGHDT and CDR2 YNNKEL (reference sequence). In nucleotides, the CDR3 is TGTGCCAGCAGCCAACCTCGGGACTCTTACAATGAGCAGTTCTTC. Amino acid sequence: CASSQPRDSYNEQFF.

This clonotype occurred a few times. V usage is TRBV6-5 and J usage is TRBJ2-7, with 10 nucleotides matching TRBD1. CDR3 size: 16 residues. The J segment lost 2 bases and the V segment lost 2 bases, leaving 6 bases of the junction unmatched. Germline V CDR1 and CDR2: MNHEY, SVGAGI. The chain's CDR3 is CASSYPTGTGAYEQYF. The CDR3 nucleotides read TGTGCCAGCAGTTACCCTACGGGGACAGGGGCCTACGAGCAGTACTTC.

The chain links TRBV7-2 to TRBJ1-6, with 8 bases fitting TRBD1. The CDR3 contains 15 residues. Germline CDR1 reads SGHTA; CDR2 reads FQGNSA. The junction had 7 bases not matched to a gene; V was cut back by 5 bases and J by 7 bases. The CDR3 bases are TGTGCCAGCAGCACCGACAGGGGAAGGAATTCACCCCTCCACTTT. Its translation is CASSTDRGRNSPLHF.

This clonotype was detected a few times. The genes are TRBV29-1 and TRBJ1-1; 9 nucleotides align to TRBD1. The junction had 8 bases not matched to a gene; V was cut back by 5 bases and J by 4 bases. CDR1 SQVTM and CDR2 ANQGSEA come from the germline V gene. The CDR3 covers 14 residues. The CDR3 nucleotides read TGCAGCGTTTTTAAAAAGACAGGGGGCACTGAAGCTTTCTTT. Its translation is CSVFKKTGGTEAFF.

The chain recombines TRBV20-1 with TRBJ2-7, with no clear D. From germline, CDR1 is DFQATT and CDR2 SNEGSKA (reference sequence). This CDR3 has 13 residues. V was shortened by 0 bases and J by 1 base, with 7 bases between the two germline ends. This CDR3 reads CSARDTQSYEQYF. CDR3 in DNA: TGCAGTGCTAGAGATACACAGTCCTACGAGCAGTACTTC.

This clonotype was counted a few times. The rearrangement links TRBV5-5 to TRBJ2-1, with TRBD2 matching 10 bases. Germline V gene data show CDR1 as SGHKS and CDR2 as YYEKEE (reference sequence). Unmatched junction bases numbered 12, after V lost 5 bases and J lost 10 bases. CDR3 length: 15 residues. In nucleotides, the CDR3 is TGTGCCAGCAGTTTAGTAGCGGGGGGAGGGTTAGAGCAGTTCTTC. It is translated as CASSLVAGGGLEQFF.

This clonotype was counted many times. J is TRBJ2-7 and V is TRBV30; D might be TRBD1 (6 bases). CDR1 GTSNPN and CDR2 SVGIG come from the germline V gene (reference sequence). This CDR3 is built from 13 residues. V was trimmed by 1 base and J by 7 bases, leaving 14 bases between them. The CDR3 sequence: CAWSATGTTEQYF. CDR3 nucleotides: TGTGCCTGGAGTGCGACAGGTACTACGGAGCAGTACTTC.

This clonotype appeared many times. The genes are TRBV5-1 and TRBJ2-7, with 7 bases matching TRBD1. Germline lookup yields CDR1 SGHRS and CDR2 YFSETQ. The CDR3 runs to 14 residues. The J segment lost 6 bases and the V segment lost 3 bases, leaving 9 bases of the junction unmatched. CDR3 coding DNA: TGCGCCAGCAGCTCGGGACAGCCTGCGGTCGAGCAGTACTTC. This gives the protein CASSSGQPAVEQYF.

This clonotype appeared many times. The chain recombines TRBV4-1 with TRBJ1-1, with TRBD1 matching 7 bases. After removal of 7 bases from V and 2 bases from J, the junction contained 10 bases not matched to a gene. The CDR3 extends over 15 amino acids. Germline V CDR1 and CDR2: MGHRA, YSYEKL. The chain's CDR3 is CASTYGGTANTEAFF. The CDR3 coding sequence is TGCGCCAGCACCTACGGAGGGACAGCAAACACTGAAGCTTTCTTT.

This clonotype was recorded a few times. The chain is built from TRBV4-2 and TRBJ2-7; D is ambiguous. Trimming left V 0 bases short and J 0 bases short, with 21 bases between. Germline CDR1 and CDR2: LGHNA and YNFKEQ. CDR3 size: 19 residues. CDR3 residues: CASSQDLTPWRRSSYEQYF. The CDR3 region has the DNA TGTGCCAGCAGCCAAGACCTTACCCCCTGGCGAAGGAGCTCCTACGAGCAGTACTTC.